This passage covers 11 T cell receptor beta chains from one sample sequenced in a study of T-cell memory formation after mild COVID-19 (dated by TCRdb to the early 2020s). Receptor amplification or capture employed 5' RACE. The run used an Illumina NovaSeq 6000. TCRdb reanalyzed the raw reads on its own, using fastp at Q25 for trimming and MiXCR for clone calling, and kept in-frame beta chains. Rows are combined by CDR3 protein, so each entry shows the most common genes and DNA. In all, the sample holds 200,000 to 250,000 distinct CDR3 sequences, and over 9% of those were seen once. The ten most abundant clones make up 3.5% of the sample. The sample consisted of PBMCs or a T cell subset sorted from them (not recorded which). These receptors were collected from a man aged 18 to 30 who had mild COVID-19 (a few samples of this study predate the infection). The sample titles of this study are shuffled in the database, so cell type and time point are left out; the donor was told from shared clones.

This rearrangement joins TRBV5-1 to TRBJ1-1; the match to TRBD1 covers 9 bases. The J segment lost 0 bases and the V segment lost 4 bases, leaving 7 bases of the junction unmatched. The CDR3 runs to 16 residues. Germline V lookup: CDR1 SGHRS, CDR2 YFSETQ. The chain's CDR3 is CASSITGGHVNTEAFF. CDR3 nucleotide sequence: TGCGCCAGCAGCATAACAGGGGGCCATGTGAACACTGAAGCTTTCTTT. Full variable domain (rest looked up from reference TRBV5-1 and TRBJ1-1): KAGVTQTPRYLIKTRGQQVTLSCSPISGHRSVSWYQQTPGQGLQFLFEYFSETQRNKGNFPGRFSGRQFSNSRSEMNVSTLELGDSALYLCASSITGGHVNTEAFFGQGTRLTVV.

In this sample, this clonotype turned up many times. The chain carries TRBV27 and TRBJ2-7; D is possibly TRBD1 or TRBD2 (5 bases each). With 5 bases removed from V and 2 bases from J, the gap between germline ends came to 7 bases. Germline CDR1 reads MNHEY; CDR2 reads SMNVEV (reference sequence). The CDR3 spans 12 residues. This chain's CDR3 is CASSGGPYEQYF. In DNA form, the CDR3 reads TGTGCCAGCAGTGGGGGACCCTACGAGCAGTACTTC.

This clonotype was recorded a few times. The rearrangement joins TRBV7-2 to TRBJ2-5, with 9 nucleotides matching TRBD1. In germline, CDR1 is SGHTA, CDR2 FQGNSA. V dropped 6 bases and J dropped 5; count of bases not matched to a gene: 13. The CDR3 totals 16 residues. Here the CDR3 reads CASRLQEGDRAETQYF. Here the CDR3 DNA reads TGTGCCAGCAGACTTCAGGAAGGGGACAGGGCGGAGACCCAGTACTTC.

V and J are TRBV7-2 and TRBJ1-5; 7 bases are shared with TRBD1. Germline V CDR1 and CDR2: SGHTA, FQGNSA. With 1 base clipped from V and 2 bases from J, the junction kept 8 bases outside the gene matches. This CDR3 is built from 17 residues. The CDR3 nucleotides are TGTGCCAGCAGCTTAGTCGGCGGAGGACAGGGCAATCAGCCCCAGCATTTT. Residues: CASSLVGGGQGNQPQHF.

The sample holds a few counts of this clonotype. V usage is TRBV11-2 and J usage is TRBJ2-7; 9 bases line up with TRBD1. With 5 bases clipped from V and 6 bases from J, the junction kept 5 bases outside the gene matches. Germline CDR1 is SGHAT and CDR2 is FQNNGV. CDR3 length: 13 amino acids. CDR3 amino acids: CASSRDRVLEQYF. Here the CDR3 DNA reads TGTGCCAGCAGCCGGGACAGGGTTCTCGAGCAGTACTTC. The whole variable domain, filled in from reference TRBV11-2 and TRBJ2-7, reads EAGVAQSPRYKIIEKRQSVAFWCNPISGHATLYWYQQILGQGPKLLIQFQNNGVVDDSQLPKDRFSAERLKGVDSTLKIQPAKLEDSAVYLCASSRDRVLEQYFGPGTRLTVT.

V gene TRBV20-1 combines with J gene TRBJ2-3; 7 bases line up with TRBD2. This CDR3 is built from 13 residues. The V segment lost 3 bases and the J segment 1 base; nucleotides outside the gene matches: 1. CDR1 is DFQATT, CDR2 SNEGSKA, per germline (reference sequence). This CDR3 is CSASLAGTDTQYF. As DNA, the CDR3 is TGCAGTGCTAGCCTAGCGGGCACAGATACGCAGTATTTT.

This chain connects TRBV7-2 to TRBJ2-5; 12 bases are shared with TRBD2. V shed 2 bases, J shed 13 bases, and the junction held 8 bases outside the gene matches. Germline V CDR1 and CDR2: SGHTA, FQGNSA. This CDR3 spans 14 amino acids. CDR3 in amino acids: CASSLSGLAGPRYF. CDR3 bases: TGTGCCAGCAGCTTATCTGGACTAGCGGGACCGAGGTACTTC. The full variable domain, its missing parts supplied by reference TRBV7-2 and TRBJ2-5, is GAGVSQSPSNKVTEKGKDVELRCDPISGHTALYWYRQSLGQGLEFLIYFQGNSAPDKSGLPSDRFSAERTGGSVSTLTIQRTQQEDSAVYLCASSLSGLAGPRYFGPGTRLLVL.

This rearrangement joins TRBV7-2 to TRBJ1-5; D is unclear. The CDR3 runs 13 residues. The V gene lost 1 base and the J gene lost 5 bases, with 6 bases spanning the gap. From germline, CDR1 is SGHTA and CDR2 FQGNSA. The CDR3 DNA reads as TGTGCCAGCAGCTTAGGGATCCATCAGCCCCAGCATTTT. It translates to CASSLGIHQPQHF.

The table lists this clonotype with a few counts. This chain links TRBV5-4 with TRBJ2-3, with a tentative D call TRBD2 (5 bases). The CDR3 has 12 residues. Deletions cut 7 bases from V and 1 base from J, with 7 bases between. Germline V gene sequence: CDR1 SGHNT, CDR2 YYREEE (reference sequence). The CDR3 DNA is TGTGCCAGCGCGAGGGGCACAGATACGCAGTATTTT. Its protein is CASARGTDTQYF.

The chain employs TRBV10-3 and TRBJ2-3, with D perhaps matching TRBD2 (6 bases). Per the germline V gene, CDR1 is ENHRY and CDR2 is SYGVKD. The ends were cut back, 9 bases at V and 4 bases at J, with 17 bases in the middle. This CDR3 region has 14 residues. The DNA of the CDR3 is TGTGCCATTCGGGGCGGGGCTGCACCAGATACGCAGTATTTT. Translation gives CAIRGGAAPDTQYF.

In DNA, the CDR3 is TGTGCCAGCAGTGGTGACAGGGAACACACTGAAGCTTTCTTT. It codes for CASSGDREHTEAFF. The chain links TRBV12-3 or TRBV12-4 to TRBJ1-1, with 7 bases lining up with TRBD1. The CDR3 sequence is 14 residues long. The trim removed 5 bases at V and 3 bases at J, leaving 6 bases unmatched.